The 12 T cell receptor beta chains presented below share a single source sample, sequenced in a study of T-cell memory formation after mild COVID-19. TCRdb re-analysed the 5' RACE reads in MiXCR, keeping a single row per CDR3 protein. Here the sample spans about 500,000 distinct CDR3 sequences, just over 20% being singletons. The sample taken for sequencing was PBMCs or a T cell subset sorted from them (not recorded which). These receptors originate from an adult woman who had mild COVID-19 (a few samples of this study predate the infection). Cell type and time point are not known.

V is TRBV5-1 and J is TRBJ1-5; TRBD1 matches 8 bases. V dropped 3 bases and J dropped 4; count of bases not matched to a gene: 3. The CDR3 extends over 14 amino acids. Germline assignment: CDR1 SGHRS and CDR2 YFSETQ. The CDR3 sequence: CASSSTGANQPQHF. The CDR3 region has the DNA TGCGCCAGCAGCTCGACAGGGGCGAATCAGCCCCAGCATTTT.

This clonotype was counted between two and nine times. The chain uses TRBV7-6 and TRBJ2-7; D is possibly TRBD1 (6 bases). Germline V gene data show CDR1 as SGHVS and CDR2 as FNYEAQ. The CDR3 sequence is 16 residues long. V lost 1 base and J 1 base, leaving 14 bases between the germline ends. The chain's CDR3 is CASSLGGLGSSYEQYF. CDR3 DNA: TGTGCCAGCAGCTTAGGGGGGCTGGGGTCGTCCTACGAGCAGTACTTC.

This clonotype was observed a handful of times. The chain links TRBV29-1 to TRBJ1-1, with 7 nucleotides matching TRBD1. This CDR3 is built from 12 residues. V dropped 7 bases and J dropped 7; count of bases not matched to a gene: 9. Germline CDR1 reads SQVTM; CDR2 reads ANQGSEA. The CDR3 spells CSAKTGTVEAFF. In DNA, the CDR3 is TGCAGCGCGAAGACAGGGACGGTTGAAGCTTTCTTT.

The V call is TRBV24-1, the J call TRBJ2-5; TRBD1 is a possible D gene (5 bases). With 0 bases removed from V and 2 bases from J, the gap between germline ends came to 9 bases. The CDR3 is made up of 15 amino acids. Germline CDR1 reads KGHDR; CDR2 reads SFDVKD. The CDR3 here is CATSDLPDSQETQYF. The CDR3 DNA sequence: TGTGCCACCAGTGATTTGCCCGACAGTCAAGAGACCCAGTACTTC.

The CDR3 DNA sequence: TGTGCCAGTAGTCCACGGGGAAAGCCCCAGCATTTT. Its protein is CASSPRGKPQHF. The V gene is TRBV19, the J gene TRBJ1-5; unclear D gene. V shed 5 bases and J shed 8 bases, with 10 bases lying between them. The germline V gene encodes CDR1 LNHDA and CDR2 SQIVND (reference sequence). The CDR3 sequence is 12 residues long.

This clonotype was counted once. CDR3 residues: CASSLGGVPYEQYF. The CDR3 nucleotides are TGTGCCAGCAGCTTAGGGGGGGTCCCCTACGAGCAGTACTTC. The rearrangement joins TRBV13 to TRBJ2-7; D tentatively reads TRBD1 or TRBD2 (5 bases each). V lost 0 bases, J lost 2 bases, and 8 bases lay in between. Germline V gene lookup returns CDR1 PRHDT and CDR2 FYEKMQ (reference sequence). CDR3 length: 14 amino acids.

The gene calls are TRBV4-2 and TRBJ1-1; 8 bases agree with TRBD1. The CDR3 is 14 residues long. Germline trimming cut 7 bases from V and 1 base from J; bases unmatched to any gene: 5. Germline V CDR1 and CDR2: LGHNA, YNFKEQ. Here the CDR3 DNA reads TGTGCCAGCACCGGGACAGGAAGGAACACTGAAGCTTTCTTT. Protein product: CASTGTGRNTEAFF.

This clonotype was found a few times. The J gene is TRBJ2-2, the V gene TRBV7-3; TRBD1 matches 8 bases. Germline V gene sequence: CDR1 SGHTA, CDR2 FQGTGA. V dropped 3 bases and J dropped 6; count of bases not matched to a gene: 12. The CDR3 contains 17 residues. CDR3 protein: CASSLDPGTGFAGELFF. As DNA, the CDR3 is TGTGCCAGCAGCTTGGATCCCGGGACAGGTTTTGCCGGGGAGCTGTTTTTT.

This sequence joins TRBV4-3 and TRBJ2-3, with a possible D match to TRBD1 (6 bases). V lost 0 bases and J 6 bases, leaving 13 bases between the germline ends. Germline CDR1 is LGHNA and CDR2 is YSLEER. CDR3 length: 15 amino acids. CDR3 DNA: TGCGCCAGCAGCCAAGAGTCGGCAGGGGTGGATACGCAGTATTTT. Translating gives CASSQESAGVDTQYF.

This chain uses TRBV12-3 or TRBV12-4 with TRBJ2-3, with D possibly being TRBD1 or TRBD2 (5 bases each). This CDR3 contains 18 residues. The V gene lost 2 bases and the J gene lost 2 bases, with 20 bases spanning the gap. This chain's CDR3 is CASSLRPLRGEFTDTQYF. In DNA form, the CDR3 reads TGTGCCAGCAGTTTAAGGCCTCTTCGAGGGGAATTCACAGATACGCAGTATTTT.

This clonotype was counted between two and nine times. The rearrangement links TRBV5-5 to TRBJ1-1, with D tentatively TRBD1 (5 bases). CDR1 is SGHKS, CDR2 YYEKEE, per germline (reference sequence). Trimming removed 2 bases at V and 4 bases at J, with 12 bases between. The CDR3 is 14 residues long. Here the CDR3 reads CASSFGGLGTEAFF. In DNA, the CDR3 is TGTGCCAGCAGCTTTGGGGGGTTAGGCACTGAAGCTTTCTTT.

This clonotype was observed a handful of times. This chain joins TRBV25-1 and TRBJ2-1; 9 bases match TRBD1. The CDR3 covers 13 residues. J gave up 8 bases and V 11 bases, and 10 bases lay outside the gene matches. CDR1 is MGHDK, CDR2 SYGVNS, per germline. The CDR3 bases are TGTGCCGCCGGGACAGGGAAGGTTTATGAGCAGTTCTTC. Protein product: CAAGTGKVYEQFF.